This paragraph reports one T cell receptor (beta chain). This CDR3 region has 15 residues. CDR1 and CDR2 (germline): SGDLS, YYNGEE. Trimming cost V 0 bases and J 4 bases, with 13 bases left between them. The protocol was immunoSEQ multiplex PCR, while the TCRdb copy is restricted to in-frame clones and leaves out a portion. Here the sample spans tens of thousands of clones, 80% to 95% being singletons. This entry is derived from a study of T cell changes during pregnancy in multiple sclerosis. V is TRBV9 and J is TRBJ2-5, with D possibly matching TRBD2 (5 bases). The sequence was obtained from a female donor in good health, enrolled as a control in a pregnancy study. Sequencing was performed on peripheral blood, taken after pregnancy. CDR3 in DNA: TGTGCCAGCAGCGTAGGTGAGGGCGGCCCAGAGACCCAGTACTTC. Amino acid sequence: CASSVGEGGPETQYF.